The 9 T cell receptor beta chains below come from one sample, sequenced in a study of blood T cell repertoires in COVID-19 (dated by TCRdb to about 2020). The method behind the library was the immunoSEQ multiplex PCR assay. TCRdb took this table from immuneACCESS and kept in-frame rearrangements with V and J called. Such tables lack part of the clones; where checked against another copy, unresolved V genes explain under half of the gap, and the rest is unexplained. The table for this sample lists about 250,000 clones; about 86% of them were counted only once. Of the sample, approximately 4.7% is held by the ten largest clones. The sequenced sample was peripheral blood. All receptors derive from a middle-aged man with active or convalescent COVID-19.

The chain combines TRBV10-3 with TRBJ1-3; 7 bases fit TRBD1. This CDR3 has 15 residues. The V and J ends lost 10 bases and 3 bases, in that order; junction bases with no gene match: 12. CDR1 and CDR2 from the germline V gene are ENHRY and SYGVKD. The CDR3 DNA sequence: TGTGCCAGCACAGGGGCCAGCTCTCGTGGAAACACCATATATTTT. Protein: CASTGASSRGNTIYF.

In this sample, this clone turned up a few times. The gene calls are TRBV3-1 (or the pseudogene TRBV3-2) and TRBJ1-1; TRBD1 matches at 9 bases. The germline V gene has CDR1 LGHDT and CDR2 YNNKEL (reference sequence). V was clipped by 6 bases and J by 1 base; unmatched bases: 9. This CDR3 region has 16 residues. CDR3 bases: TGTGCCAGCAGGGGGGCCGGGACAGGGACGAACACTGAAGCTTTCTTT. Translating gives CASRGAGTGTNTEAFF.

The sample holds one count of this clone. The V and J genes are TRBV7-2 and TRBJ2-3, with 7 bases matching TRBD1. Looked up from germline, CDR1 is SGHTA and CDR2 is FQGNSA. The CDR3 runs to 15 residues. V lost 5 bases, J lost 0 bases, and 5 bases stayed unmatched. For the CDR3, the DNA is TGTGCCAGCAGCCAACAGGGGCGAAGCACAGATACGCAGTATTTT. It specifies CASSQQGRSTDTQYF.

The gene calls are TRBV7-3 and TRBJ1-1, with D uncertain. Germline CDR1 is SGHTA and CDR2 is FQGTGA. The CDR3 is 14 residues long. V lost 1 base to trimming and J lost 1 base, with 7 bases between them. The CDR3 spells CASSLNAQNTEAFF. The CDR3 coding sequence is TGTGCCAGCAGCTTAAACGCACAGAACACTGAAGCTTTCTTT. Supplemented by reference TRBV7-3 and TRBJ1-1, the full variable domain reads GAGVSQTPSNKVTEKGKYVELRCDPISGHTALYWYRQSLGQGPEFLIYFQGTGAADDSGLPNDRFFAVRPEGSVSTLKIQRTERGDSAVYLCASSLNAQNTEAFFGQGTRLTVV.

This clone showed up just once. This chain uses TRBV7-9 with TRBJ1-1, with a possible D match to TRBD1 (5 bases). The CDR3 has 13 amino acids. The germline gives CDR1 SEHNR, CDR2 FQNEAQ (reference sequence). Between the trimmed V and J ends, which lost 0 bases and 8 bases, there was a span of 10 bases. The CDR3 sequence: CASSLAAGNEAFF. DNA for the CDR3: TGTGCCAGCAGCTTAGCGGCAGGGAACGAAGCTTTCTTT.

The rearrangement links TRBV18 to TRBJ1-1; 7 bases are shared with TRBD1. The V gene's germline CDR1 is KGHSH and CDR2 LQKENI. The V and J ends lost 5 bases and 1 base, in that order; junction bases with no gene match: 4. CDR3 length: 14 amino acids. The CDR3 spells CASSRQGTNTEAFF. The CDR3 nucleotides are TGTGCCAGCTCAAGACAGGGTACGAACACTGAAGCTTTCTTT.

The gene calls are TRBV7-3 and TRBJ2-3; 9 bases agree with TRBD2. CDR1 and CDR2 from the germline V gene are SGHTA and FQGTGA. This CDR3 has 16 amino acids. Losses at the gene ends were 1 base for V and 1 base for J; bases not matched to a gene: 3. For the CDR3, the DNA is TGTGCCAGCAGCTTAAGGCCTAGCGGGGGCACAGATACGCAGTATTTT. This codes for CASSLRPSGGTDTQYF. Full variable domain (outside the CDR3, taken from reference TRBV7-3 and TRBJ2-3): GAGVSQTPSNKVTEKGKYVELRCDPISGHTALYWYRQSLGQGPEFLIYFQGTGAADDSGLPNDRFFAVRPEGSVSTLKIQRTERGDSAVYLCASSLRPSGGTDTQYFGPGTRLTVL.

Here the CDR3 reads CASTMGGYYGYTF. CDR3 DNA: TGTGCCAGTACCATGGGGGGGTACTATGGCTACACCTTC. The V call is TRBV19, the J call TRBJ1-2; the D gene is possibly TRBD1 (5 bases). CDR1 and CDR2 (germline): LNHDA, SQIVND (reference sequence). V was shortened by 7 bases and J by 3 bases, with 12 bases between the two germline ends. The CDR3 is 13 amino acids.

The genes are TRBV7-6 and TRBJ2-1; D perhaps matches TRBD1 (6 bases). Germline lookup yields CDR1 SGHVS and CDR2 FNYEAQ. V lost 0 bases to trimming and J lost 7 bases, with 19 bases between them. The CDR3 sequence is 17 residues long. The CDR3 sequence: CASSLAVGTPYGNEQFF. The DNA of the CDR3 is TGTGCCAGCAGCTTAGCTGTCGGGACACCTTATGGGAATGAGCAGTTCTTC. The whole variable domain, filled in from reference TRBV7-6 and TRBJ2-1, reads GAGVSQSPRYKVTKRGQDVALRCDPISGHVSLYWYRQALGQGPEFLTYFNYEAQQDKSGLPNDRFSAERPEGSISTLTIQRTEQRDSAMYRCASSLAVGTPYGNEQFFGPGTRLTVL.